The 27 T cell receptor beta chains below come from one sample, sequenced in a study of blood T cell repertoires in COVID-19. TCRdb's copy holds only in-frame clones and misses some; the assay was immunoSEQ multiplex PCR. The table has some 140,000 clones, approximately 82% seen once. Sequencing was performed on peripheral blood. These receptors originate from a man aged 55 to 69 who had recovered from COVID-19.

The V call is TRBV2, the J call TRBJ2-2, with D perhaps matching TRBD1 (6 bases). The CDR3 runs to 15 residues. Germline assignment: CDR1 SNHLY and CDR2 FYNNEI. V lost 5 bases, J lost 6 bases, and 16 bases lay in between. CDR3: CASSPSRGLSGELFF. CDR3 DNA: TGTGCCAGCAGTCCTTCGAGGGGGTTATCCGGGGAGCTGTTTTTT. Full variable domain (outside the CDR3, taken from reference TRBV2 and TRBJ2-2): EPEVTQTPSHQVTQMGQEVILRCVPISNHLYFYWYRQILGQKVEFLVSFYNNEISEKSEIFDDQFSVERPDGSNFTLKIRSTKLEDSAMYFCASSPSRGLSGELFFGEGSRLTVL.

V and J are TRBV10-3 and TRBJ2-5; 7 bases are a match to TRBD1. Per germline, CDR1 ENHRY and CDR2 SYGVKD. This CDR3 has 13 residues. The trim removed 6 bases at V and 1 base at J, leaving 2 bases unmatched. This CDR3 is CAISAGGQETQYF. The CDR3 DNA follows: TGTGCCATCAGCGCAGGGGGCCAAGAGACCCAGTACTTC.

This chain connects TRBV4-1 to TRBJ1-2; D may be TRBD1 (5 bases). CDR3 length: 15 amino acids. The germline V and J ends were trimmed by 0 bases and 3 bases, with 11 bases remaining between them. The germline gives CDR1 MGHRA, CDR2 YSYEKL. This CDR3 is CASSQDSTGYYGYTF. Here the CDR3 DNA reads TGCGCCAGCAGCCAAGACTCCACAGGCTACTATGGCTACACCTTC.

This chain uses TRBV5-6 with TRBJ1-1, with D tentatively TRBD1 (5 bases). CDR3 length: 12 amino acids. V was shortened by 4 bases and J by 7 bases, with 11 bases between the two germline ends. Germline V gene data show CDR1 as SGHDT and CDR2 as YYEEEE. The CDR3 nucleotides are TGTGCCAGCAGCCCAGCAGGGATTGAAGCTTTCTTT. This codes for CASSPAGIEAFF.

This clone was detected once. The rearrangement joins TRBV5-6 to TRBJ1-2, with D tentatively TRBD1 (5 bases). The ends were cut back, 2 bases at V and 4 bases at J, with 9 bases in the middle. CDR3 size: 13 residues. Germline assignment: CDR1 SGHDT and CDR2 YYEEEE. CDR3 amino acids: CASSLKRGYGYTF. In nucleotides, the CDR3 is TGTGCCAGCAGCTTAAAAAGGGGCTATGGCTACACCTTC.

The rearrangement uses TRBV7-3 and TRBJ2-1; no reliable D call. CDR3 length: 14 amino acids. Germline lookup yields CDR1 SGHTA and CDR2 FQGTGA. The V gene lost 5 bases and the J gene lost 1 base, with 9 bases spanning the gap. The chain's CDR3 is CASSPTRSYNEQFF. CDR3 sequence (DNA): TGTGCCAGCAGCCCGACTCGATCCTACAATGAGCAGTTCTTC.

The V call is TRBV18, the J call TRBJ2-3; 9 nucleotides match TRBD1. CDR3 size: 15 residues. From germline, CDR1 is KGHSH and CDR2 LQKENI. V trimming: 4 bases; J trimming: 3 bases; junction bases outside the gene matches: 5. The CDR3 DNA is TGTGCCAGCTCACTGGGACAGGGATTTACAGATACGCAGTATTTT. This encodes CASSLGQGFTDTQYF.

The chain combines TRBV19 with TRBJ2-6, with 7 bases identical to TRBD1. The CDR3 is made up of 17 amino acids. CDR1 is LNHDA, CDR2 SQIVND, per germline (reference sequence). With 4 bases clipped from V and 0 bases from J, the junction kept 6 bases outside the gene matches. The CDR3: CASSTQGVRSGANVLTF. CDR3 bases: TGTGCCAGTAGTACCCAGGGGGTTCGCTCTGGGGCCAACGTCCTGACTTTC.

The CDR3 here is CASSTSGGAQYEQYF. CDR3 nucleotide sequence: TGTGCCAGCAGCACGAGCGGGGGGGCCCAGTACGAGCAGTACTTC. This chain links TRBV7-3 with TRBJ2-7; 10 nucleotides match TRBD2. The CDR3 length is 15 residues. J gave up 4 bases and V 5 bases, and 8 bases lay outside the gene matches. CDR1 and CDR2 from the germline V gene are SGHTA and FQGTGA. Variable domain in full (rest from reference TRBV7-3 and TRBJ2-7): GAGVSQTPSNKVTEKGKYVELRCDPISGHTALYWYRQSLGQGPEFLIYFQGTGAADDSGLPNDRFFAVRPEGSVSTLKIQRTERGDSAVYLCASSTSGGAQYEQYFGPGTRLTVT.

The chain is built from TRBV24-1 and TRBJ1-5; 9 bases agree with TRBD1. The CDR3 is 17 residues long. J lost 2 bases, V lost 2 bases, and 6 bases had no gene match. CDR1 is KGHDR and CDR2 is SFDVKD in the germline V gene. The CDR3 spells CATSDSLQGAGNQPQHF. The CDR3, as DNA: TGTGCCACCAGTGATTCTTTACAGGGGGCTGGCAATCAGCCCCAGCATTTT.

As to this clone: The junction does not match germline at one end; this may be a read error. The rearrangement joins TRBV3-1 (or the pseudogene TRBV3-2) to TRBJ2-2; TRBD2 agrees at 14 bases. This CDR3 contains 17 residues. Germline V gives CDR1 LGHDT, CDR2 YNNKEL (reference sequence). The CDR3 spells CASNQGLAGGNTGELFF. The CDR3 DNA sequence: TGTGCCAGCAACCAAGGACTAGCGGGAGGGAACACCGGGGAGCTGTTTTTT.

In DNA form, the CDR3 reads TGTGCCAGCAGCTTGGCTAGCGGGGCAGGCACAGATACGCAGTATTTT. This gives the protein CASSLASGAGTDTQYF. The chain joins TRBV7-2 to TRBJ2-3; 9 bases fit TRBD2. With V trimmed by 3 bases and J by 1 base, 5 bases remained unmatched. This CDR3 is built from 16 residues. The germline CDR1 and CDR2 sequences are SGHTA and FQGNSA.

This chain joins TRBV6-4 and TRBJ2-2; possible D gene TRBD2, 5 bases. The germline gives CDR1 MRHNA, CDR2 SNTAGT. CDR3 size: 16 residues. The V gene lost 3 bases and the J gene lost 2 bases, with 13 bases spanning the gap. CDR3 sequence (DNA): TGTGCCAGCAGTGAAGAGGGATTCGCAAACACCGGGGAGCTGTTTTTT. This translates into CASSEEGFANTGELFF.

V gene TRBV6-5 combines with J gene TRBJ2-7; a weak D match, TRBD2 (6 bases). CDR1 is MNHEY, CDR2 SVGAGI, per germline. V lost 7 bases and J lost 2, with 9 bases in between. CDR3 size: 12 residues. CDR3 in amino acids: CASKEGPYEQYF. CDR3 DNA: TGTGCCAGCAAGGAGGGGCCCTACGAGCAGTACTTC.

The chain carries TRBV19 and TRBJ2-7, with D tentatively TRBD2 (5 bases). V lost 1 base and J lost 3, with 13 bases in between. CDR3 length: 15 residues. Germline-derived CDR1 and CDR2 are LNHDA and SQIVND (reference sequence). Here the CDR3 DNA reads TGTGCCAGTAGTATAGGCGGCGGGTCCTACTACGAGCAGTACTTC. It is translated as CASSIGGGSYYEQYF.

CDR3 sequence: CASTPGDRNTEAFF. Here the CDR3 DNA reads TGTGCCAGCACCCCAGGGGACAGGAACACTGAAGCTTTCTTT. The chain links TRBV27 to TRBJ1-1; 7 bases agree with TRBD1. Trimming took 7 bases from V and 1 from J; bases not matched to a gene: 6. CDR3 length equals 14 residues. CDR1 is MNHEY, CDR2 SMNVEV, per germline (reference sequence).

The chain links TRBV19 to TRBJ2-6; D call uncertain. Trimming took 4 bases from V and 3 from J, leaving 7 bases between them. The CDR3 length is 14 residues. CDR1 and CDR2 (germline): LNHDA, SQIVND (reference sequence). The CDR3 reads CASSRSSGANVLTF. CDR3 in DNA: TGTGCCAGTAGTAGGAGTAGTGGGGCCAACGTCCTGACTTTC. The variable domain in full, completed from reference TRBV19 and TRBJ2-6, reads DGGITQSPKYLFRKEGQNVTLSCEQNLNHDAMYWYRQDPGQGLRLIYYSQIVNDFQKGDIAEGYSVSREKKESFPLTVTSAQKNPTAFYLCASSRSSGANVLTFGAGSRLTVL.

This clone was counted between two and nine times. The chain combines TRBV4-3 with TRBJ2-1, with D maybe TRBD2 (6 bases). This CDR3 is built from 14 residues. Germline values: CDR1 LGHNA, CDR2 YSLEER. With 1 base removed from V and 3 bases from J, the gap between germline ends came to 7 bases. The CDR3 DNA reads TGCGCCAGCAGCCAAGTGGAGGGCTACAATGAGCAGTTCTTC. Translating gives CASSQVEGYNEQFF.

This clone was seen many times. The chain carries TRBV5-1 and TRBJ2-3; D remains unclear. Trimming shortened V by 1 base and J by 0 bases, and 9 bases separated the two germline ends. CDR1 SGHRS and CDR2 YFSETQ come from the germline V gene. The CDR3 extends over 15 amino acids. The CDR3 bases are TGCGCCAGCAGCTTGACATCGACTAGCACAGATACGCAGTATTTT. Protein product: CASSLTSTSTDTQYF.

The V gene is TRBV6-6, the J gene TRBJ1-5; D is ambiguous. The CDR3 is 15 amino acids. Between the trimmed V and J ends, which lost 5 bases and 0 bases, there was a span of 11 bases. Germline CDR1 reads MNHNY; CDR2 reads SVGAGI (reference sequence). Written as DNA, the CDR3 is TGTGCCAGCAGTCCCTCGGTCCGTAGCAATCAGCCCCAGCATTTT. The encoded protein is CASSPSVRSNQPQHF.

CDR3 in amino acids: CASSQQPTGRLQGNYGYTF. The CDR3 nucleotides are TGTGCCAGCAGCCAACAGCCTACGGGGCGACTACAGGGGAACTATGGCTACACCTTC. The chain is built from TRBV14 and TRBJ1-2; 7 nucleotides agree with TRBD1. Germline values: CDR1 SGHDN, CDR2 FVKESK. The V gene end was trimmed by 2 bases and the J gene end by 2 bases; junction bases not matched to a gene: 17. The CDR3 runs 19 residues.

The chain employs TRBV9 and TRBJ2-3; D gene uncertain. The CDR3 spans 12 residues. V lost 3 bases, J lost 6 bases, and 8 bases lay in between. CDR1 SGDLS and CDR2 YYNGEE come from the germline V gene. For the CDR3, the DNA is TGTGCCAGCAGCGGTAGCCCTGATACGCAGTATTTT. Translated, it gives CASSGSPDTQYF.

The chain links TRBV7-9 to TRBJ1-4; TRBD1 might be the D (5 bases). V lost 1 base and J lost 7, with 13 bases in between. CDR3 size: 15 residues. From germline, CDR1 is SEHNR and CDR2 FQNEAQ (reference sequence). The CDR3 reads CASSLEGTGGEKLFF. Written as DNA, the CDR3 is TGTGCCAGCAGCTTAGAGGGGACCGGGGGTGAAAAACTGTTTTTT.

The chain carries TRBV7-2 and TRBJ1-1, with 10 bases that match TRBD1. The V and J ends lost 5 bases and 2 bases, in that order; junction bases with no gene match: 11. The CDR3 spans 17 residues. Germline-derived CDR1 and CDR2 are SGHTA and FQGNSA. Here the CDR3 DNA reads TGTGCCAGCAGCCAGGTGGGACAGGGGCCCGTAAACACTGAAGCTTTCTTT. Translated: CASSQVGQGPVNTEAFF.

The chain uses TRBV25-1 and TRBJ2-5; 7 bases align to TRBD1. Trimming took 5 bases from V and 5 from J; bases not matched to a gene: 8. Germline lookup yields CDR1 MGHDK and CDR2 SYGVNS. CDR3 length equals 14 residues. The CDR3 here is CASSQPGGKETQYF. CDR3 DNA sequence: TGTGCCAGCAGTCAGCCAGGGGGAAAGGAGACCCAGTACTTC.

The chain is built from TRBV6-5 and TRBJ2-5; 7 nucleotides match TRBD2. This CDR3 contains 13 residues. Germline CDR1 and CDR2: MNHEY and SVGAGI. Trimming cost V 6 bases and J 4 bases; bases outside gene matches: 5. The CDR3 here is CASSGGSTETQYF. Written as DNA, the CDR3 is TGTGCCAGCAGCGGCGGGAGTACAGAGACCCAGTACTTC.

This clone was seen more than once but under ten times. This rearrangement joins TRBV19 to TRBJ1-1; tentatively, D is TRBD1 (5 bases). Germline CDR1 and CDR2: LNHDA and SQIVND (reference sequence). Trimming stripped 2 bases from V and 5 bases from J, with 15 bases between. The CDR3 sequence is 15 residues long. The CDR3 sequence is CASSISGGRETEAFF. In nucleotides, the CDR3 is TGTGCCAGTAGTATATCCGGGGGAAGAGAAACTGAAGCTTTCTTT.